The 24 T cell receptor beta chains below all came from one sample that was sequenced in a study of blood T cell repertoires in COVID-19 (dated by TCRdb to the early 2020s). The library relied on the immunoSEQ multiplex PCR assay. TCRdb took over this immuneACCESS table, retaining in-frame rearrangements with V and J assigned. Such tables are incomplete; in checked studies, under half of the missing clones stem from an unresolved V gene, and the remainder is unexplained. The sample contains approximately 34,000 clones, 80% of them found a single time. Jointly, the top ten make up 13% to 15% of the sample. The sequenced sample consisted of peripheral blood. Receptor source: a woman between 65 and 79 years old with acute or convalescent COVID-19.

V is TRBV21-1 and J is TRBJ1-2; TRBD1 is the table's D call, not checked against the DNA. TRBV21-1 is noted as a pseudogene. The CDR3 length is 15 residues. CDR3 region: CASSKRVLGQGRYTF. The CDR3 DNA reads TGTGCCAGCAGCAAACGGGTTCTGGGACAGGGTCGCTACACCTTC.

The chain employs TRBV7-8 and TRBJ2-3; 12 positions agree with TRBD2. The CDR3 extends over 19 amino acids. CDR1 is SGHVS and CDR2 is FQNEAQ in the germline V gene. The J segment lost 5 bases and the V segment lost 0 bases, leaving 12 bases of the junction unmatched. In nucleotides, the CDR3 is TGTGCCAGCAGCTTAGCGGCTACTAGCGGGGGGACCCCCAGAGATACGCAGTATTTT. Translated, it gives CASSLAATSGGTPRDTQYF.

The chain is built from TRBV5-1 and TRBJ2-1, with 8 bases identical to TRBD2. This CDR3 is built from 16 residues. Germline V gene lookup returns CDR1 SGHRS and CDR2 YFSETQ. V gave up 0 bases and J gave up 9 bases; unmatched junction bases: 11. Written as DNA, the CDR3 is TGCGCCAGCAGCTTGGAAGTGACGGGAGGGCCAGGTGAGCAGTTCTTC. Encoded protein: CASSLEVTGGPGEQFF. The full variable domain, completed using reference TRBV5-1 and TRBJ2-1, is KAGVTQTPRYLIKTRGQQVTLSCSPISGHRSVSWYQQTPGQGLQFLFEYFSETQRNKGNFPGRFSGRQFSNSRSEMNVSTLELGDSALYLCASSLEVTGGPGEQFFGPGTRLTVL.

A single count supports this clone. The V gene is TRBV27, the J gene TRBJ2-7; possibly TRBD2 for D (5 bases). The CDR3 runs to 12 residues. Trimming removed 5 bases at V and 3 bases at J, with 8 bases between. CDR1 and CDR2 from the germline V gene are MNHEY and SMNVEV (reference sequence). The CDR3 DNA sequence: TGTGCCAGCAGTCATGGAGGCTACGAGCAGTACTTC. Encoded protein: CASSHGGYEQYF.

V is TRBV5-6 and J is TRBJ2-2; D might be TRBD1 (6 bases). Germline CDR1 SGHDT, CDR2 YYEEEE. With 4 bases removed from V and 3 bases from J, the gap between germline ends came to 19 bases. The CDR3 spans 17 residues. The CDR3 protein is CASSSQWGRGHTGELFF. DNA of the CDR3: TGTGCCAGCAGCAGTCAATGGGGGCGCGGTCACACCGGGGAGCTGTTTTTT.

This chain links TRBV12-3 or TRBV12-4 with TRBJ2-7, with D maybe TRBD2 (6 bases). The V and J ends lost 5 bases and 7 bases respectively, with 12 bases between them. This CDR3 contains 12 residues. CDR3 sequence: CASSNPAGEQYF. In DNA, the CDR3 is TGTGCCAGCAGTAATCCGGCGGGGGAGCAGTACTTC.

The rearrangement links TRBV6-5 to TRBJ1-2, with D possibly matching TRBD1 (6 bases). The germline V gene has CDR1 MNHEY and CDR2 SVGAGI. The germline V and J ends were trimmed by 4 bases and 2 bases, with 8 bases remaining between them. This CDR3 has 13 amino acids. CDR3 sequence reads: CASSFDRNYGYTF. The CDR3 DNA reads TGTGCCAGCAGTTTCGACAGGAACTATGGCTACACCTTC.

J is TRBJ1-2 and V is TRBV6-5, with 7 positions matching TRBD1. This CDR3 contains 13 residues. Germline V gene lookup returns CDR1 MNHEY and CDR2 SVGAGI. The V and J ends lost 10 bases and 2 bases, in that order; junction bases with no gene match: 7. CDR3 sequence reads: CATLSTGNYGYTF. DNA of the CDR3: TGTGCCACCTTGTCGACAGGGAACTATGGCTACACCTTC.

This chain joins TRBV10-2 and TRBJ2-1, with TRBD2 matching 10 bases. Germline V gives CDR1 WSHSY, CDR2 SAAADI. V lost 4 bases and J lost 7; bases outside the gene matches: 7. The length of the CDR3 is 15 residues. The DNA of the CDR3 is TGCGCCAGCAGTGTGCTAGCGGGAGTGAAGAATGAGCAGTTCTTC. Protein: CASSVLAGVKNEQFF.

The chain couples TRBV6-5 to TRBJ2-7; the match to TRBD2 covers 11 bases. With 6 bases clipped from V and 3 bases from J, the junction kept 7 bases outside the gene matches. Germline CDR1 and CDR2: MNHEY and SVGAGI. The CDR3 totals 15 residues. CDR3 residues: CASRTLAGGSYEQYF. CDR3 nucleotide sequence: TGTGCCAGCAGAACCCTAGCGGGGGGTAGCTACGAGCAGTACTTC.

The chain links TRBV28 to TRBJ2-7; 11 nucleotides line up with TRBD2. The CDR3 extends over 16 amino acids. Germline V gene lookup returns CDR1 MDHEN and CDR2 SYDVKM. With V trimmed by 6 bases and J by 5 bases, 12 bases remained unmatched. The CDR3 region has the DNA TGTGCCAGCAGAGCGACCGGTCTAGCGGGAGGAGACGAGCAGTACTTC. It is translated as CASRATGLAGGDEQYF.

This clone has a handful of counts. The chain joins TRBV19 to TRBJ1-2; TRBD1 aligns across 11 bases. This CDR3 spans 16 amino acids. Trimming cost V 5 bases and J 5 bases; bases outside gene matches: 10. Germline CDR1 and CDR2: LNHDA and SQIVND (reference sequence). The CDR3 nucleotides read TGTGCCAGTAGTGTACCCGGGACAGGGGGACCGTATGGCTACACCTTC. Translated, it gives CASSVPGTGGPYGYTF. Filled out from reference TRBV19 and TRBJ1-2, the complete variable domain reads DGGITQSPKYLFRKEGQNVTLSCEQNLNHDAMYWYRQDPGQGLRLIYYSQIVNDFQKGDIAEGYSVSREKKESFPLTVTSAQKNPTAFYLCASSVPGTGGPYGYTFGSGTRLTVV.

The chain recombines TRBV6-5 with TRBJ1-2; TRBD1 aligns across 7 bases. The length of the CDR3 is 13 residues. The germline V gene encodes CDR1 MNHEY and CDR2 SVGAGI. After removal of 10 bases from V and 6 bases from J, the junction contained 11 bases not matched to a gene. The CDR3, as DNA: TGTGCCACCGAGGTGACAGGGAGGAATGGCTACACCTTC. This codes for CATEVTGRNGYTF.

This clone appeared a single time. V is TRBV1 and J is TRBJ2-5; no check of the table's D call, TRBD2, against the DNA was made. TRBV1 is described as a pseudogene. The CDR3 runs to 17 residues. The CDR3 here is CTSSQEVGLAAQETQYF. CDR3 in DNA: TGCACCAGCAGCCAAGAGGTGGGACTAGCGGCGCAAGAGACCCAGTACTTC.

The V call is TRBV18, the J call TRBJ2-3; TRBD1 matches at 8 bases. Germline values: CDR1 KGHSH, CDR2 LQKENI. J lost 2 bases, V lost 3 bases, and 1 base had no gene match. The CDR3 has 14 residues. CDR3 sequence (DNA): TGTGCCAGCTCACCCCAGGGGGCCACAGATACGCAGTATTTT. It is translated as CASSPQGATDTQYF.

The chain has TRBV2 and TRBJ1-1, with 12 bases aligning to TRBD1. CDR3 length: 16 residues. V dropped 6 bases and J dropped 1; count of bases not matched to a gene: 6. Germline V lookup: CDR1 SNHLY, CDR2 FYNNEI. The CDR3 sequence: CASRRGDRGQNTEAFF. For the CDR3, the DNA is TGTGCCAGCAGGAGGGGGGACAGGGGGCAGAACACTGAAGCTTTCTTT.

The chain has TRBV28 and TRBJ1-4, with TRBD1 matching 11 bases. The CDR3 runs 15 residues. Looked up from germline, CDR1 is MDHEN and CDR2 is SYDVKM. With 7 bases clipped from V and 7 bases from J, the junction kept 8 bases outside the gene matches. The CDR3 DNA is TGTGCCAGCAATACCGGGACAGGGGGTAGTGAAAAACTGTTTTTT. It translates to CASNTGTGGSEKLFF.

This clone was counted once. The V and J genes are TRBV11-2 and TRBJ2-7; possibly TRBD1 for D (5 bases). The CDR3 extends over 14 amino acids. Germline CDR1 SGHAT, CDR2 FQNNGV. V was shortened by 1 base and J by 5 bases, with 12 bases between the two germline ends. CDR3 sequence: CASSLGQLVNEQYF. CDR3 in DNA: TGTGCCAGCAGCTTAGGACAGTTGGTTAACGAGCAGTACTTC.

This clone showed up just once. The CDR3 protein is CATSGYGQGDQETQYF. DNA of the CDR3: TGTGCCACCAGCGGATATGGACAGGGGGACCAAGAGACCCAGTACTTC. The J gene is TRBJ2-5, the V gene TRBV15; 10 nucleotides match TRBD1. The V segment lost 5 bases and the J segment 0 bases; nucleotides outside the gene matches: 6. This CDR3 is 16 amino acids long. Germline CDR1 LNHNV, CDR2 YYDKDF (reference sequence).

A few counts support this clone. The CDR3 nucleotides are TGTGCCAGCAGCTCCCCTCAAAAACAGGGGAACTATGGCTACACCTTC. It encodes CASSSPQKQGNYGYTF. The chain links TRBV11-2 to TRBJ1-2; the match to TRBD1 covers 7 bases. The CDR3 has 16 residues. The V segment lost 4 bases and the J segment 2 bases; nucleotides outside the gene matches: 10. Germline assignment: CDR1 SGHAT and CDR2 FQNNGV.

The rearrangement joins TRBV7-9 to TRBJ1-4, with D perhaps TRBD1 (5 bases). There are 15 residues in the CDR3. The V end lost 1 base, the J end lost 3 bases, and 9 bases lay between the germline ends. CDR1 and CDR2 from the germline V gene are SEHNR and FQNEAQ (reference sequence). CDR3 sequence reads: CASSLDQGSNEKLFF. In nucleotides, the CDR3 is TGTGCCAGCAGCTTAGACCAGGGTTCTAATGAAAAACTGTTTTTT.

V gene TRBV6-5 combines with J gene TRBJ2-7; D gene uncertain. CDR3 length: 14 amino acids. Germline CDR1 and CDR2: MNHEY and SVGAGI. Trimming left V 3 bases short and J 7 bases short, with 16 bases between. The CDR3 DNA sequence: TGTGCCAGCAGTTATGGTCAAGGAGCGCGGGAGCAGTACTTC. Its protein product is CASSYGQGAREQYF.

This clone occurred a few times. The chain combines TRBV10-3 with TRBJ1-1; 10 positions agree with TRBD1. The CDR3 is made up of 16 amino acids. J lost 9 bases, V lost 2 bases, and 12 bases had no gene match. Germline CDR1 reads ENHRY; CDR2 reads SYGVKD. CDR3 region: CAISEPTRTGGSKAFF. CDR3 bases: TGTGCCATCAGTGAGCCAACCCGGACAGGGGGAAGCAAAGCTTTCTTT.

CDR3 nucleotide sequence: TGTGCCAGCAGACCTTCCCCCGGGACTAGCGGCTACAATGAGCAGTTCTTC. This codes for CASRPSPGTSGYNEQFF. V is TRBV6-2 or TRBV6-3 and J is TRBJ2-1, with 11 positions matching TRBD2. The ends lost 6 bases at V and 3 bases at J; junction bases unmatched: 10. The length of the CDR3 is 17 residues. Germline assignment: CDR1 MNHEY and CDR2 SVGEGT.